The next 22 T cell receptor beta chains were all read from a single sample in a study of shared clonotypes between healthy human individuals. The repertoire was sequenced with immunoSEQ multiplex PCR; TCRdb's copy has only in-frame clones and lacks some. The profile covers some 1 million clones, with roughly 75% appearing a single time and approximately 1.5% taken by the ten largest. The sequencing sample was made of memory CD4+ T cells sorted from blood. The subset denotes: CD45RA-negative fraction. The receptors come from a young man in good health.

The chain combines TRBV30 with TRBJ1-2, with a weak D call TRBD1 (6 bases). V lost 2 bases and J 6 bases, leaving 16 bases between the germline ends. The CDR3 is 14 residues long. In germline, CDR1 is GTSNPN, CDR2 SVGIG (reference sequence). CDR3 bases: TGTGCCTGGAGTCGATCGGGACCAGGGGATGGCTACACCTTC. This gives the protein CAWSRSGPGDGYTF.

Details on this clone: A far larger clone differs by one base, so this is likely a read error. This same CDR3 is encoded by further DNA sequences in the sample. This chain connects TRBV2 to TRBJ2-7; D not resolved. Germline assignment: CDR1 SNHLY and CDR2 FYNNEI. CDR3 length: 10 residues. Between the trimmed V and J ends, which lost 3 bases and 4 bases, there was a span of 1 base. The DNA of the CDR3 is TGTGCCAGCAGTGATTACGAGCAGTACTTC. Translated: CASSDYEQYF.

This clone has only one observation. Given a much more abundant clone one base away, this may be a read error. The chain has TRBV11-2 and TRBJ2-5; 7 nucleotides agree with TRBD1. Looked up from germline, CDR1 is SGHAT and CDR2 is FQNNGV. The CDR3 is 14 amino acids. Here the CDR3 DNA reads TGTGCCAGCAGCTTTACAGGGGCCCCAGAGACCCGGTACTTC. Its protein product is CASSFTGAPETRYF.

The CDR3 sequence is CASSLQVNQPQHF. CDR3 sequence (DNA): TGTGCCAGCAGCTTGCAGGTGAATCAGCCCCAGCATTTT. The chain joins TRBV11-1 to TRBJ1-5; D gene ambiguous. Germline V gene lookup returns CDR1 SGHAT and CDR2 FQDESV (reference sequence). The CDR3 spans 13 residues. Trimming pared 3 bases from V and 4 bases from J, leaving 7 bases between.

V is TRBV18 and J is TRBJ1-2, with a tentative D call TRBD1 (6 bases). Trimming pared 3 bases from V and 8 bases from J, leaving 22 bases between. Germline CDR1 is KGHSH and CDR2 is LQKENI. CDR3 length: 16 residues. The CDR3 region has the DNA TGTGCCAGCTCACCTCCGAGCACAGGGATGGAAGACGGCTACACCTTC. Residues: CASSPPSTGMEDGYTF.

The chain links TRBV2 to TRBJ2-6; D unclear. Trimming stripped 11 bases from V and 1 base from J, with 9 bases between. The CDR3 runs 13 residues. Germline V CDR1 and CDR2: SNHLY, FYNNEI. The CDR3 loop is CALRQSGANVLTF. CDR3 coding DNA: TGTGCCCTTCGTCAATCTGGGGCCAACGTCCTGACTTTC.

The rearrangement links TRBV6-6 to TRBJ1-2; no clear D gene. The germline CDR1 and CDR2 sequences are MNHNY and SVGAGI (reference sequence). V was shortened by 6 bases and J by 2 bases, with 16 bases between the two germline ends. The CDR3 has 15 amino acids. CDR3 in DNA: TGTGCCAGCAGCACCCGGGAGGGAACGAACTATGGCTACACCTTC. Encoded protein: CASSTREGTNYGYTF.

This clone was found many times. The chain carries TRBV5-1 and TRBJ2-6; the match to TRBD1 covers 12 bases. In germline, CDR1 is SGHRS, CDR2 YFSETQ. V was clipped by 4 bases and J by 3 bases; unmatched bases: 5. The CDR3 is 17 amino acids. The CDR3 loop is CASSTGTGGGGANVLTF. The CDR3 region has the DNA TGCGCCAGCAGCACCGGGACAGGGGGCGGTGGGGCCAACGTCCTGACTTTC.

The chain couples TRBV2 to TRBJ1-5; 9 bases are shared with TRBD1. Losses at the gene ends were 3 bases for V and 7 bases for J; bases not matched to a gene: 7. Germline V gives CDR1 SNHLY, CDR2 FYNNEI. The length of the CDR3 is 15 residues. The CDR3 region is CASSEDRGAGQPQHF. CDR3 sequence (DNA): TGTGCCAGCAGTGAGGACAGGGGAGCAGGGCAGCCCCAGCATTTT.

The chain has TRBV7-9 and TRBJ2-7; maybe TRBD1 (5 bases). With 1 base removed from V and 8 bases from J, the gap between germline ends came to 12 bases. The germline V gene has CDR1 SEHNR and CDR2 FQNEAQ (reference sequence). This CDR3 spans 13 amino acids. The CDR3 spells CASSLDWQGKQYF. CDR3 DNA sequence: TGTGCCAGCAGCTTAGACTGGCAGGGCAAGCAGTACTTC.

This clone was recorded a few times. Possible read error: a much larger clone is one base away. The V gene is TRBV9, the J gene TRBJ1-3; unclear D gene. Germline V gives CDR1 SGDLS, CDR2 YYNGEE. This CDR3 contains 11 residues. The V and J ends lost 5 bases and 4 bases respectively, with 4 bases between them. Written as DNA, the CDR3 is TGTGCCAGCAGTACCGGAAACACCATATATTTT. Protein sequence: CASSTGNTIYF.

This clone was seen ten or more times. The genes are TRBV6-5 and TRBJ2-3, with D unresolved. V lost 6 bases and J 4 bases, leaving 14 bases between the germline ends. The length of the CDR3 is 14 residues. Germline CDR1 and CDR2: MNHEY and SVGAGI. The CDR3, as DNA: TGTGCCAGCAGCCGGACCGTTTGGGCAGATACGCAGTATTTT. Translating it yields CASSRTVWADTQYF.

This clone was found a few times. The chain joins TRBV30 to TRBJ1-1, with D hard to call. V lost 1 base, J lost 11 bases, and 11 bases lay in between. CDR1 and CDR2 (germline): GTSNPN, SVGIG (reference sequence). The CDR3 extends over 11 amino acids. This CDR3 reads CAWSAKASAFF. The CDR3 DNA follows: TGTGCCTGGAGTGCGAAGGCCTCCGCTTTCTTT.

This chain uses TRBV6-6 with TRBJ2-3; D not resolved. CDR1 and CDR2 (germline): MNHNY, SVGAGI (reference sequence). This CDR3 spans 12 amino acids. Trimming stripped 6 bases from V and 4 bases from J, with 8 bases between. CDR3 region: CASSRSPDTQYF. CDR3 DNA: TGTGCCAGCAGCCGTAGCCCAGATACGCAGTATTTT.

This rearrangement joins TRBV6-5 to TRBJ2-7; TRBD2 matches at 7 bases. CDR1 and CDR2 (germline): MNHEY, SVGAGI. V lost 4 bases to trimming and J lost 6 bases; unmatched junction nucleotides: 15. This CDR3 is 16 amino acids long. CDR3 bases: TGTGCCAGCAGTTGGGCCGGCGGGGGTATAAGAATCGAGCAGTACTTC. Its translation is CASSWAGGGIRIEQYF.

The chain carries TRBV6-6 and TRBJ2-5; 7 nucleotides line up with TRBD2. The CDR3 has 12 residues. Trimming at V came to 4 bases and at J to 5 bases, leaving 1 base not matched to a gene. Germline CDR1 MNHNY, CDR2 SVGAGI (reference sequence). For the CDR3, the DNA is TGTGCCAGCAGTTCGCGGGGGGAGACCCAGTACTTC. This encodes CASSSRGETQYF.

The V call is TRBV19, the J call TRBJ1-5; D not certain. CDR1 LNHDA and CDR2 SQIVND come from the germline V gene (reference sequence). The CDR3 runs to 15 residues. V lost 7 bases to trimming and J lost 5 bases, with 18 bases between them. The CDR3 spells CASTGRKGTYQPQHF. The CDR3 nucleotides are TGTGCCAGTACCGGAAGAAAGGGTACCTATCAGCCCCAGCATTTT.

The chain recombines TRBV6-5 with TRBJ2-3, with a possible D match to TRBD2 (7 bases). The V and J ends lost 4 bases and 5 bases respectively, with 16 bases between them. The CDR3 contains 15 residues. Germline V lookup: CDR1 MNHEY, CDR2 SVGAGI. CDR3 bases: TGTGCCAGCAGTTCTTTGGGCGGGGGCAAAGATACGCAGTATTTT. The encoded protein is CASSSLGGGKDTQYF.

The chain joins TRBV10-3 to TRBJ2-4; D assignment may be TRBD1 or TRBD2 (5 bases each). Germline-derived CDR1 and CDR2 are ENHRY and SYGVKD. V lost 0 bases and J lost 8, with 14 bases in between. The CDR3 contains 15 residues. CDR3 bases: TGTGCCATCAGTGAGTCCGGGGCGCAGACTGACATTCAGTACTTC. Protein sequence: CAISESGAQTDIQYF.

The genes are TRBV10-2 and TRBJ1-6; D is uncertain. Trimming removed 7 bases from V and 1 base from J, with 14 bases in between. This CDR3 contains 16 residues. Germline V gene data show CDR1 as WSHSY and CDR2 as SAAADI. As DNA, the CDR3 is TGCGCCAGCACCCCGGACTTTGCTTCCTATAATTCACCCCTCCACTTT. This sequence encodes CASTPDFASYNSPLHF.

CDR3 DNA sequence: TGCGCCAGCAGCGTACAGTCAAGAATAGGGGAGCAGTACTTC. Its translation: CASSVQSRIGEQYF. The chain recombines TRBV5-1 with TRBJ2-7; D gene uncertain. V was shortened by 4 bases and J by 7 bases, with 18 bases between the two germline ends. Per germline, CDR1 SGHRS and CDR2 YFSETQ. The CDR3 loop spans 14 amino acids.

This CDR3 reads CASSSRLAGGQFF. CDR3 bases: TGCGCCAGCAGCTCCAGACTAGCGGGGGGGCAGTTCTTC. The V gene is TRBV5-1, the J gene TRBJ2-1; TRBD2 matches at 13 bases. Germline assignment: CDR1 SGHRS and CDR2 YFSETQ. The ends lost 3 bases at V and 12 bases at J; junction bases unmatched: 3. The CDR3 is 13 residues long.